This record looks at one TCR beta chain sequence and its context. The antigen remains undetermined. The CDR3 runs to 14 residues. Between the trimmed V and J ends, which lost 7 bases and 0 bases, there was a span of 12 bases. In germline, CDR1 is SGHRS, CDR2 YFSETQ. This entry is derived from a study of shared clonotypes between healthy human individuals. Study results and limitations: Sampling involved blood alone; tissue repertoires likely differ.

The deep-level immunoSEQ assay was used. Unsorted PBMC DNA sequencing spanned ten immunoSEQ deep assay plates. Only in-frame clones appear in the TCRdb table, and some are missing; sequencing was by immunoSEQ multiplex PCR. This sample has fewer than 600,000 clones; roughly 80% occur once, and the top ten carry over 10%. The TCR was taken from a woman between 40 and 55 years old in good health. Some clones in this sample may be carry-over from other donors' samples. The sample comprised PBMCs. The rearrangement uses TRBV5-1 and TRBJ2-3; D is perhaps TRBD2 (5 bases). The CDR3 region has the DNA TGCGCCAGCTCACGTAGGGAGAGCACAGATACGCAGTATTTT. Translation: CASSRRESTDTQYF.